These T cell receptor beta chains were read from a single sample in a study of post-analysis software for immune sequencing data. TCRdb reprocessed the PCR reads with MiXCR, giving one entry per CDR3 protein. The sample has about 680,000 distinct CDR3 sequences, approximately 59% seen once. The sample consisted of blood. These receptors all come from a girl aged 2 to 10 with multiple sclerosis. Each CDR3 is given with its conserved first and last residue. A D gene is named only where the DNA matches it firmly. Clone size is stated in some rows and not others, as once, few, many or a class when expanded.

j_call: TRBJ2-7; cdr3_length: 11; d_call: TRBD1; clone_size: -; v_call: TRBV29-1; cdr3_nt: TGCAGCGGTTTTTGGACAGGGTTTGAGTACTTC; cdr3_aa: CSGFWTGFEYF
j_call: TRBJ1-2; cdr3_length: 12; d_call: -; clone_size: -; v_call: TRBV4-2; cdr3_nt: TGTGCCAGCAGCCAAGATCCCTATGGCTACACCTTC; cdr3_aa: CASSQDPYGYTF
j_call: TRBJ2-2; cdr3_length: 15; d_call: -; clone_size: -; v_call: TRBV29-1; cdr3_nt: TGCAGCGTTGATGTGGGAGGCTTGAACACCGGGGAGCTGTTTTTT; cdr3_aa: CSVDVGGLNTGELFF
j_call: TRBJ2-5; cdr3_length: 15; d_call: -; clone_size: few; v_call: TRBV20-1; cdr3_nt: TGCAGTGCTAGAGATATAAGGGGCAGCTGGGAGACCCAGTACTTC; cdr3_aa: CSARDIRGSWETQYF
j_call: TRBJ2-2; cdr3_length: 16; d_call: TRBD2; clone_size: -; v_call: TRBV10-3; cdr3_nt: TGTGCCATCAGTGATTTTAGCGGGAGGGGCACCGGGGAGCTGTTTTTT; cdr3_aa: CAISDFSGRGTGELFF
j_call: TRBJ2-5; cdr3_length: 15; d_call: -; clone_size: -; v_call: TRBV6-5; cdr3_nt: TGTGCCAGCAGTTACTTCTCTGGCAGTCAAGAGACCCAGTACTTC; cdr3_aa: CASSYFSGSQETQYF
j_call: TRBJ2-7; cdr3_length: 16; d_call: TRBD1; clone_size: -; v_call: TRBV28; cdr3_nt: TGTGCCAGCAGTTTTCTGCGGACAGGTGGACCCTACGAGCAGTACTTC; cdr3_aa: CASSFLRTGGPYEQYF
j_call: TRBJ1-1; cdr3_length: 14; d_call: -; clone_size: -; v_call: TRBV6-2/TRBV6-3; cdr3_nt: TGTGCCAGCACCCGCGGCTACATGAACACTGAAGCTTTCTTT; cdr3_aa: CASTRGYMNTEAFF
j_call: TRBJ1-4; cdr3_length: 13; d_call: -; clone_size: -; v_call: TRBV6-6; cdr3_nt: TGTGCCAGCCGTGACACAACCAATGAAAAACTGTTTTTT; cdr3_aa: CASRDTTNEKLFF
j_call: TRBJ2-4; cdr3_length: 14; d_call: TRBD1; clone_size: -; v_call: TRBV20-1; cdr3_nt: TGCAGTGCAGGGACAGGGGGGCTAAAAAACATTCAGTACTTC; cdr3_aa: CSAGTGGLKNIQYF
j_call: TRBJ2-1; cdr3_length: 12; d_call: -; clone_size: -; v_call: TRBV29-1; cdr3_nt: TGCAGCGTTGACCCCTCTTACAATGAGCAGTTCTTC; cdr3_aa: CSVDPSYNEQFF
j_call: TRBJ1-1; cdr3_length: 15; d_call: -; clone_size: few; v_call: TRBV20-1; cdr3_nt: TGCAGTGCTGAACAGCTGATCCCGGGTGACACTGAAGCTTTCTTT; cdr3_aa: CSAEQLIPGDTEAFF
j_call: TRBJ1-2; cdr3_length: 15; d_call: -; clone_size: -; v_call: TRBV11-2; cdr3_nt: TGTGCCAGCAGCTTATCCTCCGGGACCTCCTATGGCTACACCTTC; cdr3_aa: CASSLSSGTSYGYTF
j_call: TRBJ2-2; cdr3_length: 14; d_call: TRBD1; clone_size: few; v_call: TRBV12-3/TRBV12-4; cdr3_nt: TGTGCCAGCACCGACGGACAGGAAGGACGAGAGCTGTTTTTT; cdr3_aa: CASTDGQEGRELFF
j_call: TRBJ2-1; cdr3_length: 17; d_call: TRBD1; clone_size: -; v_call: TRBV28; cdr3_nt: TGTGCCAGCAGTTTATCGGCCGGGACAGGGGGTAGGAATGAGCAGTTCTTC; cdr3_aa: CASSLSAGTGGRNEQFF
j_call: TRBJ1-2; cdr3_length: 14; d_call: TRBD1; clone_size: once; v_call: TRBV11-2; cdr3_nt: TGTGCCAGCAGTTCGGACAGGGGGCGGTGGGGCTACACCTTC; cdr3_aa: CASSSDRGRWGYTF
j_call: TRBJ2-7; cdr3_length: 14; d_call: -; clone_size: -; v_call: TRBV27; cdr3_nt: TGTGCCAGCAGTTCTCTAGGGACCACCTACGAGCAGTACTTC; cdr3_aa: CASSSLGTTYEQYF
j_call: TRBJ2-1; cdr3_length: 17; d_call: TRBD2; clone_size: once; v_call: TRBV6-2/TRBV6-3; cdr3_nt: TGTGCCAGCAGTTACTCGACTAGCGGGGGAGATTACAATGAGCAGTTCTTC; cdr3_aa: CASSYSTSGGDYNEQFF
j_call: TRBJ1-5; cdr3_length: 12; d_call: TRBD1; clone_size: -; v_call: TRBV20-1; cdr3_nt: TGCAGTGCAGGGACAGGGGCACAGCCCCAGCATTTT; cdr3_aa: CSAGTGAQPQHF
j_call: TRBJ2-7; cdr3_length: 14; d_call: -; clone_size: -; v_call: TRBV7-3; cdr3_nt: TGTGCCAGCAGCTTAATAGGCGGCTCCTACGAGCAGTACTTC; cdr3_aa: CASSLIGGSYEQYF
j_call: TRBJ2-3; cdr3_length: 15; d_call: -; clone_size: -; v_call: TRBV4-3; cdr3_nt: TGCGCCAGCAGGATACAGGGAGATAGGGCAGATACGCAGTATTTT; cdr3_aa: CASRIQGDRADTQYF
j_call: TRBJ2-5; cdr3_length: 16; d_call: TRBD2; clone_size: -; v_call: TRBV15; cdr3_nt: TGTGCCACCAGCAGAGGGGGGAGGGCGGCTCAAGAGACCCAGTACTTC; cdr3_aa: CATSRGGRAAQETQYF
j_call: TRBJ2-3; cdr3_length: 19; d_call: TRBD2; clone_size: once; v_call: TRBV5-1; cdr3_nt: TGCGCCAGCAGCTTGGTCATCCTTAAGCGGGGGGGCCTCAGAGATACGCAGTATTTT; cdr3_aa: CASSLVILKRGGLRDTQYF
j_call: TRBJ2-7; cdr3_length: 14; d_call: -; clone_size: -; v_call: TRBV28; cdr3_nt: TGTGCCAGCAGTATACCGGGACATTGGCACGAGCAGTACTTC; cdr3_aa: CASSIPGHWHEQYF
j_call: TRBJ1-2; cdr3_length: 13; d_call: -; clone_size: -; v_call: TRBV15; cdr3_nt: TGTGCCACCAGCAGAGATCCCGTGGATGGCTACACCTTC; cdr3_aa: CATSRDPVDGYTF
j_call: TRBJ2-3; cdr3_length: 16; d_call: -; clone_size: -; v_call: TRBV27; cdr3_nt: TGTGCCAGCAGTTCACCTTCGAGACAGAGAACAGATACGCAGTATTTT; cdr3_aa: CASSSPSRQRTDTQYF
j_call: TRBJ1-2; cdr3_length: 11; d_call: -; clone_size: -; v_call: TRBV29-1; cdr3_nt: TGCAGCGTCTCAAATGACAGTGGCTACACCTTC; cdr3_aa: CSVSNDSGYTF
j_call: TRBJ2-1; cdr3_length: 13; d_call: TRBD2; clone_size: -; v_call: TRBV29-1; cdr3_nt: TGCAGCGTTGTCCGGGGGAGGGATGGTGAGCAGTTCTTC; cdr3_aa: CSVVRGRDGEQFF
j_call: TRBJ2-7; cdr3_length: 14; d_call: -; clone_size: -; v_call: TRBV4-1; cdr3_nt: TGCGCCAGCAGCCAAACCCAGACCGAGTACGAGCAGTACTTC; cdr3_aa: CASSQTQTEYEQYF
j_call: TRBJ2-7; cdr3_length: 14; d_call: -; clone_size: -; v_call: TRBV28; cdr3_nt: TGTGCCAGCGTTGGGGGGGCTGTTATATACGAGCAGTACTTC; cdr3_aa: CASVGGAVIYEQYF
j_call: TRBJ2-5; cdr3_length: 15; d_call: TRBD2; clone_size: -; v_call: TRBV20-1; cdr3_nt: TGCAGTGCTAGAGTGGGGGGGGAAAACCAAGAGACCCAGTACTTC; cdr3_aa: CSARVGGENQETQYF
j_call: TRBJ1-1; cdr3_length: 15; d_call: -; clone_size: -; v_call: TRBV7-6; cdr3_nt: TGTGCCAGCAGCTTAGCGAGTGGGGGTGCCACTGAAGCTTTCTTT; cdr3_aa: CASSLASGGATEAFF
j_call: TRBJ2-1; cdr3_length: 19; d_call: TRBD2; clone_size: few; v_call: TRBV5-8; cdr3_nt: TGTGCCAGCAGCTTACAGGGATATTCGACTAGCGGCTTATACAATGAGCAGTTCTTC; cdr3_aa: CASSLQGYSTSGLYNEQFF
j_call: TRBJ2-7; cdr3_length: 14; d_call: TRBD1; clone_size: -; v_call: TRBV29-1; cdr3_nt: TGCAGCGTTTTCCCGGGACAGATCTACAATGAGCAGTACTTC; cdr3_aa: CSVFPGQIYNEQYF
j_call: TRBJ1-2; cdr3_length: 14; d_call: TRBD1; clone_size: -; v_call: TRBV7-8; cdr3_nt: TGTGCCAGCAGCTTAGTAGGCAGGGGGCCTGGCTACACCTTC; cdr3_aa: CASSLVGRGPGYTF
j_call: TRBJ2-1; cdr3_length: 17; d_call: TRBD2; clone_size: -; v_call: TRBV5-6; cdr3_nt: TGTGCCAGCAGCTTGGTAAGGGGACTAGCGGCGTACAATGAGCAGTTCTTC; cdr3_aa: CASSLVRGLAAYNEQFF
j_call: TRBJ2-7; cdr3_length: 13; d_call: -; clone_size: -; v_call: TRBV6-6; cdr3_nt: TGTGCCAGCAGTTACTCTCCAGGGCACGAGCAGTACTTC; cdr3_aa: CASSYSPGHEQYF
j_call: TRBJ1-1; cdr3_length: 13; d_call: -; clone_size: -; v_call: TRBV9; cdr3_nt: TGTGCCAGCAGCGTAGCCCCCCGGACTGAAGCTTTCTTT; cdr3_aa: CASSVAPRTEAFF
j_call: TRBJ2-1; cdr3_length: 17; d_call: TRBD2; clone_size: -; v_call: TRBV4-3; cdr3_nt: TGCGCCAGCAGCCCGGGACTAGCGGGAGGAGCTACCAATGAGCAGTTCTTC; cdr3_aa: CASSPGLAGGATNEQFF
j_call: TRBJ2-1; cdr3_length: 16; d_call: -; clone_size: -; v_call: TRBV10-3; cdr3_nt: TGTGCCATCAGTGTACTAGCCGTTGGATCCTACAATGAGCAGTTCTTC; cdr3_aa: CAISVLAVGSYNEQFF
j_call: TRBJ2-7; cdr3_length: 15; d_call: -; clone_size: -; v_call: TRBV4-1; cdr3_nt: TGCGCCAGCAGCCGTATTGGCGGTCTATCCTACGAGCAGTACTTC; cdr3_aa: CASSRIGGLSYEQYF
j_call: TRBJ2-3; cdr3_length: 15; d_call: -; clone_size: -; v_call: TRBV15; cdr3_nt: TGTGCCACCAGCAGAGGAGCGGAGAACACAGATACGCAGTATTTT; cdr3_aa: CATSRGAENTDTQYF
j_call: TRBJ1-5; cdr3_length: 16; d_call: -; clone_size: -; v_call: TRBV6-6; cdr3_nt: TGTGCCAGCAGTTACGTTGGGGTGGGAAGCAATCAGCCCCAGCATTTT; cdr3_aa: CASSYVGVGSNQPQHF
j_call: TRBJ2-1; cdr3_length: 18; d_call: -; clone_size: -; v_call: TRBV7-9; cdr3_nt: TGTGCCAGCAGCTTAGCGTGGGAAAGGGCGAGCTCCTACAATGAGCAGTTCTTC; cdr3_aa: CASSLAWERASSYNEQFF
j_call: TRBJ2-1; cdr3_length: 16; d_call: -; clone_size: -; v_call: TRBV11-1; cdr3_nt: TGTGCCAGCAGTCCTGAATACAGGTTAGCCTACAATGAGCAGTTCTTC; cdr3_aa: CASSPEYRLAYNEQFF
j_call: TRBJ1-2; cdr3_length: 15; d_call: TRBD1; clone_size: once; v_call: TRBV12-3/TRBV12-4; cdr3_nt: TGTGCCAGCAGCCTAAAAGGGACAGGGGGCCATGGCTACACCTTC; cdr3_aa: CASSLKGTGGHGYTF
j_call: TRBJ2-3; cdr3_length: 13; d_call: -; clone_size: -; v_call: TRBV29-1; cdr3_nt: TGCAGCGTTGCGCCCCGGGGCACAGATACGCAGTATTTT; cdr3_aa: CSVAPRGTDTQYF